This note documents a single TCR beta chain sequence. Its antigen remains unidentified. TRB amplification used approximately 0.25 ug of peripheral blood genomic DNA. One tube held mixed TRB-A and TRB-B primer pools for touch-down PCR. TCRdb re-called the multiplex PCR reads and gives one entry per CDR3 protein, without DNA. Recorded for this sample: over 6,000 distinct CDR3 sequences. This sample stems from a study of T cell clusters in autoimmune cytopenias. Study findings and constraints: Comparing secondary cytopenia with chronic lymphocytic leukemia showed no cluster-lack signature, apparently masked by lymphoma repertoire.

The sample also formed part of further work on T cell repertoires in aging, cancer and after chemotherapy. Turning to that study: Donor ages fell into six groups from 30 or younger up to 70 or older.

The sequencing sample was made of peripheral blood. The receptor comes from a human donor in good health.

The CDR3 region is CASSLGLRDSGNTIYF. The V gene is TRBV5-1, the J gene TRBJ1-3. The CDR3 runs 16 residues. Germline CDR1 SGHRS, CDR2 YFSETQ.